This TCR beta chain appears in the sequencing data of a study of CD8 T cells in Susac syndrome. Random hexamers were used to reverse transcribe an amount of about 0.45 to 1 ug RNA. Using its own MiXCR run on the immunoSEQ multiplex PCR reads, TCRdb lists one record per CDR3 protein. The sample has more than 85,000 distinct CDR3 sequences, roughly 94% seen once. The CDR3 runs 14 residues. Germline loops: CDR1 LNHNV, CDR2 YYDKDF (reference sequence). The V gene lost 4 bases and the J gene lost 0 bases, with 9 bases spanning the gap. The clonotype comes from a human donor with Susac syndrome. V is TRBV15 and J is TRBJ2-5; no definite D call. Sequences were obtained from CD4+ T cells from PBMCs. The DNA of the CDR3 is TGTGCCACCAGCATGATTACAGACCAAGAGACCCAGTACTTC. It codes for CATSMITDQETQYF.